The entry below gives a single TCR beta chain sequence along with its context. The V segment lost 4 bases and the J segment 5 bases; nucleotides outside the gene matches: 5. This CDR3 spans 14 amino acids. CDR1 is SGHTS and CDR2 is YDEGEE in the germline V gene. The source of the sample is a study of blood T cell repertoires in COVID-19. The data were produced by immunoSEQ multiplex PCR, yet TCRdb's version contains in-frame clones alone and is incomplete. Found here are around 300,000 clones, 80% to 95% of them singletons; the top ten hold around 2.2%. What was sequenced was peripheral blood. The chain is built from TRBV5-8 and TRBJ1-5; 8 nucleotides match TRBD1. The clonotype was recovered from a woman aged 25 to 45 with COVID-19, enrolled during active disease. The CDR3 spells CASSIGTGYQPQHF. DNA of the CDR3: TGTGCCAGCAGCATCGGGACAGGTTATCAGCCCCAGCATTTT.